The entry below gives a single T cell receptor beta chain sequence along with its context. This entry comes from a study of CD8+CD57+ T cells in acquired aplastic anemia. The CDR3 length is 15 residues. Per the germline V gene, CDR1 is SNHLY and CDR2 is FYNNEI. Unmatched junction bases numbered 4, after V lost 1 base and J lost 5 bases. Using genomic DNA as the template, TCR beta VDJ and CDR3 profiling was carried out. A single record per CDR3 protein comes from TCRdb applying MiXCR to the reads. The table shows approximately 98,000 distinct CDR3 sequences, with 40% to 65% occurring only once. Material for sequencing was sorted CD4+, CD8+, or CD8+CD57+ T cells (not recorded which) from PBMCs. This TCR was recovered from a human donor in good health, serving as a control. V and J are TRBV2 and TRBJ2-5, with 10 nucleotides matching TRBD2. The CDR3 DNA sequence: TGTGCCAGCAGTGAAGACTCGGGACTAGCGGAGACCCAGTACTTC. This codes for CASSEDSGLAETQYF.